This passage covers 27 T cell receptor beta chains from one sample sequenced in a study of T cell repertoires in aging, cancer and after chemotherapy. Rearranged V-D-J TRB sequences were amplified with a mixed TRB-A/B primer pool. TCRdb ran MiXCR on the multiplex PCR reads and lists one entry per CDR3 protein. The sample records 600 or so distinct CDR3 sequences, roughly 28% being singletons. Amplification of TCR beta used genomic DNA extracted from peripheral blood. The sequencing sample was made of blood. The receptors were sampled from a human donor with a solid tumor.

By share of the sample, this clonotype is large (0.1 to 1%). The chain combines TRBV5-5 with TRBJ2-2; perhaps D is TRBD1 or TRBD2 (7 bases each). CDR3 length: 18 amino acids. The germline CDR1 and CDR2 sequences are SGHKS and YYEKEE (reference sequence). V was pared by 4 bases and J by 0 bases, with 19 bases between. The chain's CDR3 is CASSPFKGGTANTGELFF. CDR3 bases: TGTGCCAGCAGCCCCTTTAAGGGGGGGACAGCGAACACCGGGGAGCTGTTTTTT.

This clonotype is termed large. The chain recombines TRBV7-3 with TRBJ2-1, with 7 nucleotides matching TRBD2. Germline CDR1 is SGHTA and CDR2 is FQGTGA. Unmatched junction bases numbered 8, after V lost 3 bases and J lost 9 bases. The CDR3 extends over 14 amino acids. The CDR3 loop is CASSLREGPSEQFF. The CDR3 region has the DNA TGTGCCAGCAGCTTGAGGGAGGGCCCCAGTGAGCAGTTCTTC. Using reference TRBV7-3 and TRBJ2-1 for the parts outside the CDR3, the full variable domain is GAGVSQTPSNKVTEKGKYVELRCDPISGHTALYWYRQSLGQGPEFLIYFQGTGAADDSGLPNDRFFAVRPEGSVSTLKIQRTERGDSAVYLCASSLREGPSEQFFGPGTRLTVL.

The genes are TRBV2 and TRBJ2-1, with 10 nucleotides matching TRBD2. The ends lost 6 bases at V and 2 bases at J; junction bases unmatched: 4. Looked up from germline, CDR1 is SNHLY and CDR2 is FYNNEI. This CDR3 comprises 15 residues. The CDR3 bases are TGTGCCAGCAGAATCGGACTAGCGGCCTACAATGAGCAGTTCTTC. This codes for CASRIGLAAYNEQFF.

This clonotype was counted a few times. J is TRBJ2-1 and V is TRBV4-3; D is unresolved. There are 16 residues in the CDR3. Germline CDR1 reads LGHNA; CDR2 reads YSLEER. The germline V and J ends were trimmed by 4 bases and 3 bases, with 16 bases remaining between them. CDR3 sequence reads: CASSRSTVWYYNEQFF. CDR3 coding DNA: TGCGCCAGCAGCCGATCTACCGTTTGGTACTACAATGAGCAGTTCTTC.

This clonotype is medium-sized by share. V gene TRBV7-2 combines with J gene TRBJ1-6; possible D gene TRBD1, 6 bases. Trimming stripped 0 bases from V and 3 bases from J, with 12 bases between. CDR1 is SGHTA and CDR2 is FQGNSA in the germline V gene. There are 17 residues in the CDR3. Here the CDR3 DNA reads TGTGCCAGCAGCTTAGCGGCCGGGGGCAGCTATAATTCACCCCTCCACTTT. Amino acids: CASSLAAGGSYNSPLHF.

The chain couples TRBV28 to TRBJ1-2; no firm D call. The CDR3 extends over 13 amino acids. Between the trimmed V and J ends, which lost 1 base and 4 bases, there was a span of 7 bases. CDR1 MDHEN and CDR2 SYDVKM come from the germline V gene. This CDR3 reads CASSLSTGYGYTF. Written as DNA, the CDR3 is TGTGCCAGCAGTTTATCAACGGGCTATGGCTACACCTTC.

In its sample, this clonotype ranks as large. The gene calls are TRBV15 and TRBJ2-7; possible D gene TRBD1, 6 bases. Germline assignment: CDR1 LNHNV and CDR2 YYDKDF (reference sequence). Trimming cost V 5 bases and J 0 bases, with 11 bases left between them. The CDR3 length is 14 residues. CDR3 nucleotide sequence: TGTGCCACCAGCCAGGGGTGGAGCTCCTACGAGCAGTACTTC. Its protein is CATSQGWSSYEQYF.

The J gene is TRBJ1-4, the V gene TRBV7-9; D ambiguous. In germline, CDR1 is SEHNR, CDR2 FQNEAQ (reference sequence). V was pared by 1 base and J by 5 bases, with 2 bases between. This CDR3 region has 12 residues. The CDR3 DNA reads TGTGCCAGCAGCTTAGTAAATGAAAAACTGTTTTTT. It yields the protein CASSLVNEKLFF.

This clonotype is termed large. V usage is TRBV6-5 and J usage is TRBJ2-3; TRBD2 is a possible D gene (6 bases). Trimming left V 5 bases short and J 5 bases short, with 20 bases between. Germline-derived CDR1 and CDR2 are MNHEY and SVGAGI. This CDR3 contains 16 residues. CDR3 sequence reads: CASSTYSQAREDTQYF. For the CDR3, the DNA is TGTGCCAGCAGTACCTACAGCCAAGCGCGGGAAGATACGCAGTATTTT.

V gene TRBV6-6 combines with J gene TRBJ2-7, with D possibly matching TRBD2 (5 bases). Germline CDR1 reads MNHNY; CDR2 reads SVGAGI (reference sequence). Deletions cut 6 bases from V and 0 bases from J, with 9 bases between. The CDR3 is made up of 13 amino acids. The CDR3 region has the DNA TGTGCCAGCAGGCCCCGGGACTCCTACGAGCAGTACTTC. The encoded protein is CASRPRDSYEQYF.

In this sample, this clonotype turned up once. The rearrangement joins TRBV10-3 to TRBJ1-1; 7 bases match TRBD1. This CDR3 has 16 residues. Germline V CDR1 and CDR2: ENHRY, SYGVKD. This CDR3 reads CVISEATGTANTEAFF. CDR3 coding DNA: TGTGTTATCAGTGAGGCTACCGGGACAGCGAACACTGAAGCTTTCTTT.

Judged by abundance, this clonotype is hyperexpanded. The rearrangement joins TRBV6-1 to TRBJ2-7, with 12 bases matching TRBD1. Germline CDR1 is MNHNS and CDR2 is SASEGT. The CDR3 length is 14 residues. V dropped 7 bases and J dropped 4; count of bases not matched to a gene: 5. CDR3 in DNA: TGTGCCAGCAATCGGGACAGGGGGCGGTACGAGCAGTACTTC. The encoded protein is CASNRDRGRYEQYF.

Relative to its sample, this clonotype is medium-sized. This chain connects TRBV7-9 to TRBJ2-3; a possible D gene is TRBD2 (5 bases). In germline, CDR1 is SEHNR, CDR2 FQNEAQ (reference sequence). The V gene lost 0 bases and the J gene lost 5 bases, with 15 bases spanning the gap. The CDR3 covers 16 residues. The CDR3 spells CASSLAQGGRGDTQYF. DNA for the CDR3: TGTGCCAGCAGCTTAGCGCAAGGAGGCCGAGGAGATACGCAGTATTTT.

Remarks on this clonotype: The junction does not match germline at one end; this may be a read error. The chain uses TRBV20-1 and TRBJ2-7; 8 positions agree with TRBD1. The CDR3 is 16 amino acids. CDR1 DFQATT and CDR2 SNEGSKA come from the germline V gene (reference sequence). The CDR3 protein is CNARDPSGGRTYEQYF. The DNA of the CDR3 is TGCAATGCTAGAGATCCCTCAGGGGGCAGAACCTACGAGCAGTACTTC.

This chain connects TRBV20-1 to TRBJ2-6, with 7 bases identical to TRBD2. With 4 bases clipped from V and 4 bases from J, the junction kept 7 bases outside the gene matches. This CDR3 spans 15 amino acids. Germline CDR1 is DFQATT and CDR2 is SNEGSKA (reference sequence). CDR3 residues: CSATLGGPGANVLTF. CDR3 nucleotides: TGCAGTGCTACCTTGGGAGGGCCCGGGGCCAACGTCCTGACTTTC.

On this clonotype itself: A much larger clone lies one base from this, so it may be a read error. Written as DNA, the CDR3 is TGTGCCACCAGTTTGATTGGGGGGCCCGACAATCAGCCCCAGCATTTT. This sequence encodes CATSLIGGPDNQPQHF. The J gene is TRBJ1-5, the V gene TRBV12-3 or TRBV12-4, with a possible D match to TRBD1 (6 bases). The CDR3 spans 16 residues.

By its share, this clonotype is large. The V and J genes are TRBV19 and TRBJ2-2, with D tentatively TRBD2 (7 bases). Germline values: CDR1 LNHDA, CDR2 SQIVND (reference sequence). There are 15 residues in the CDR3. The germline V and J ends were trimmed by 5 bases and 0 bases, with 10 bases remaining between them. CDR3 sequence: CASSGGGPNTGELFF. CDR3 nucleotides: TGTGCCAGTAGTGGGGGGGGCCCGAACACCGGGGAGCTGTTTTTT.

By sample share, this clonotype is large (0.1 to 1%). The CDR3 here is CASSPLSPSSGISTDTQYF. For the CDR3, the DNA is TGTGCCAGCAGCCCACTTTCCCCCTCCTCAGGGATTAGCACAGATACGCAGTATTTT. The rearrangement uses TRBV5-6 and TRBJ2-3; D might be TRBD1 (5 bases). The CDR3 has 19 amino acids. The germline CDR1 and CDR2 sequences are SGHDT and YYEEEE. Deletions cut 4 bases from V and 0 bases from J, with 24 bases between.

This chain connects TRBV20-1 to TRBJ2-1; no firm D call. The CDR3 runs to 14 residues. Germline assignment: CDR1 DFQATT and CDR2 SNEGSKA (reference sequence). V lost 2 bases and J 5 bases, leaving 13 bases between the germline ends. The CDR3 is CSARNVQGNNEQFF. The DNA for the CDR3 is TGCAGTGCTAGAAATGTGCAAGGGAACAATGAGCAGTTCTTC.

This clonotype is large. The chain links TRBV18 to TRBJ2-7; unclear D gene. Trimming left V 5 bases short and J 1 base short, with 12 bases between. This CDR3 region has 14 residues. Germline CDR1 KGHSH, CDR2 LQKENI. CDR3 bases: TGTGCCAGCTCATCCGCAGAATCATCCTACGAGCAGTACTTC. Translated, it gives CASSSAESSYEQYF.

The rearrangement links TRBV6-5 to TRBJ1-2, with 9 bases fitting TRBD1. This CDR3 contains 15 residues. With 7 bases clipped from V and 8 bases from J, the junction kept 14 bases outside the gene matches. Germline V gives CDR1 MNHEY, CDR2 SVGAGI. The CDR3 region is CASTTGDRVWGGYTF. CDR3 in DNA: TGTGCCAGCACAACAGGGGACAGGGTGTGGGGGGGCTACACCTTC.

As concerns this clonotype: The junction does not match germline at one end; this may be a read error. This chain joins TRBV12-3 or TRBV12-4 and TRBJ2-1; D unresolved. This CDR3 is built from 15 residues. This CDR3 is CAISPTPSSYNEQFF. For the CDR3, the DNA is TGTGCCATCAGCCCTACTCCCTCCTCCTACAATGAGCAGTTTTTC.

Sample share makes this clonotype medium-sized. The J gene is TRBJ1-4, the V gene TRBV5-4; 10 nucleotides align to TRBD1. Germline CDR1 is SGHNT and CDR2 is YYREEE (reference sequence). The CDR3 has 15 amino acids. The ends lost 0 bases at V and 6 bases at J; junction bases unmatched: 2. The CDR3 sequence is CASSLEGTGDEKLFF. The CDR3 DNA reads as TGTGCCAGCAGCTTGGAAGGGACAGGGGATGAAAAACTGTTTTTT.

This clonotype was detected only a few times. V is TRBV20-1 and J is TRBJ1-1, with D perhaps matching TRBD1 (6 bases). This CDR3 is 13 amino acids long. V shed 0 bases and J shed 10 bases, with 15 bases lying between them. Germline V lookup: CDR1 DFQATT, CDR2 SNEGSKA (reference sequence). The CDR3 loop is CSARDEAGVLAFF. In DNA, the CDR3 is TGCAGTGCTAGAGATGAGGCAGGGGTATTAGCTTTCTTT.

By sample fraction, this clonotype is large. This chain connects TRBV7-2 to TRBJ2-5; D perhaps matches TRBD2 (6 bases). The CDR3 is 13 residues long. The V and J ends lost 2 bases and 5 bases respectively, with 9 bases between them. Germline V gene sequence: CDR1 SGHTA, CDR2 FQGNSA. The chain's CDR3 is CASSLTGGETQYF. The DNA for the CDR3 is TGTGCCAGCAGCTTAACCGGGGGTGAGACCCAGTACTTC.

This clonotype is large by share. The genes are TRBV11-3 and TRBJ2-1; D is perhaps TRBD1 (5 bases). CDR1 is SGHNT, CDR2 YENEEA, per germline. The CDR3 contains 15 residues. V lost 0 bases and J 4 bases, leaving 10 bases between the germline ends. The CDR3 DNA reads TGTGCCAGCAGCTTAGAGGGGCTACGATACAATGAGCAGTTCTTC. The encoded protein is CASSLEGLRYNEQFF. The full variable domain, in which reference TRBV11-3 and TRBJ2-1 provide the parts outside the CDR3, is EAGVVQSPRYKIIEKKQPVAFWCNPISGHNTLYWYLQNLGQGPELLIRYENEEAVDDSQLPKDRFSAERLKGVDSTLKIQPAELGDSAVYLCASSLEGLRYNEQFFGPGTRLTVL.

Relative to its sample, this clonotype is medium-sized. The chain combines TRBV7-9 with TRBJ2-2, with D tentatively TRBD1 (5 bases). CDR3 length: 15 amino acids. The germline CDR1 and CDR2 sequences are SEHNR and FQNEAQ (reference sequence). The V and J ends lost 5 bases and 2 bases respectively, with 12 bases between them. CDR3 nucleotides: TGTGCCAGCAGCCCGACAGCTATAAACACCGGGGAGCTGTTTTTT. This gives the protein CASSPTAINTGELFF.